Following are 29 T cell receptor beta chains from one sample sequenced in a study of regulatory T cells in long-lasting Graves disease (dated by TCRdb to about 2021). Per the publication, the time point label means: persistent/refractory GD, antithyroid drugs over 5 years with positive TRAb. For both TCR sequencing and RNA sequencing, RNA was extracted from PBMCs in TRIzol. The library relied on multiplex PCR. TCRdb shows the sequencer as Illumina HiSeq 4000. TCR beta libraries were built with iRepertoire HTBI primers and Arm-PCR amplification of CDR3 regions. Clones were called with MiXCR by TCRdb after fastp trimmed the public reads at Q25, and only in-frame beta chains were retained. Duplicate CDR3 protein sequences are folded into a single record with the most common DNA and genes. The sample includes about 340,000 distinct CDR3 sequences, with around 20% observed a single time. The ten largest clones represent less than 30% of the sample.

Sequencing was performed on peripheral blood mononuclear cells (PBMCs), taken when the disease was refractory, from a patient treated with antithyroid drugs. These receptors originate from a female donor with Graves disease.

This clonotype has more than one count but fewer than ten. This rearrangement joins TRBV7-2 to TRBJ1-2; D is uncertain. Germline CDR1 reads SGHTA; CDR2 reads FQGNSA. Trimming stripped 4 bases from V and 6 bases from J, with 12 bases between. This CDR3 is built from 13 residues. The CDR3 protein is CASSSDNQHGYTF. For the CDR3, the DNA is TGTGCCAGCAGCTCCGACAACCAACATGGCTACACCTTC.

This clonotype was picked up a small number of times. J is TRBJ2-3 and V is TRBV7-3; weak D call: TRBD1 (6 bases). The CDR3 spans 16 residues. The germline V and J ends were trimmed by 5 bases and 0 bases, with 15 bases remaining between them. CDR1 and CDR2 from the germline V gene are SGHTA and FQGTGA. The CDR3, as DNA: TGTGCCAGCAGCCCGCAGGGGCGGGCGAGCACAGATACGCAGTATTTT. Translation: CASSPQGRASTDTQYF.

CDR3 DNA sequence: TGCAGTGCTAGACGAAGAGGGTACCAAGAGACCCAGTACTTC. Its translation: CSARRRGYQETQYF. The rearrangement uses TRBV20-1 and TRBJ2-5, with D maybe TRBD2 (5 bases). The germline V gene has CDR1 DFQATT and CDR2 SNEGSKA (reference sequence). V was shortened by 2 bases and J by 0 bases, with 10 bases between the two germline ends. The CDR3 consists of 14 residues.

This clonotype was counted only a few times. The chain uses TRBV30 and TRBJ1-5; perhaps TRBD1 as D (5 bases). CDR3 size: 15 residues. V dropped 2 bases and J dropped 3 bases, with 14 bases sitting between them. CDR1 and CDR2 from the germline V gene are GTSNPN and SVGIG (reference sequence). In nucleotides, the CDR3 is TGTGCCTGGAGTCTGCAGGGTAATGCCAATCAGCCCCAGCATTTT. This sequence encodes CAWSLQGNANQPQHF.

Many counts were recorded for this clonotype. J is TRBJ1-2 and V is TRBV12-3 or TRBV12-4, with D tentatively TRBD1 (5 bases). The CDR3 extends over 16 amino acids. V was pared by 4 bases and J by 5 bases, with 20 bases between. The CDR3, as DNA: TGTGCCAGCAGTTCCATGAGGGACCTCCGGGTTTATGGCTACACCTTC. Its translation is CASSSMRDLRVYGYTF.

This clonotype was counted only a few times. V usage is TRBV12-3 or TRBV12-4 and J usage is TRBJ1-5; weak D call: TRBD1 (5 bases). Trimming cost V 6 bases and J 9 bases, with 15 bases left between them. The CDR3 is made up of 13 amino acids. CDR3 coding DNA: TGTGCCAGCAGCTTAACCTTAGGGGCGCCCCAGCATTTT. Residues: CASSLTLGAPQHF.

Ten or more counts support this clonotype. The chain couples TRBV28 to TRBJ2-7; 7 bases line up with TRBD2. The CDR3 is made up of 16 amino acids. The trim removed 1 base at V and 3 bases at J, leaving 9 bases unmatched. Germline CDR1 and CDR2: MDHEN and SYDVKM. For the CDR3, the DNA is TGTGCCAGCAGTTTATACGCGGGGAGGGCGGACTACGAGCAGTACTTC. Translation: CASSLYAGRADYEQYF.

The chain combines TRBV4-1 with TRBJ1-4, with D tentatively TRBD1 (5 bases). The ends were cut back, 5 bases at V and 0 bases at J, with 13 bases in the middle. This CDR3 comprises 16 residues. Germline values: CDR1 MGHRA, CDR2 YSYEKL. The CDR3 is CASSSKGWATNEKLFF. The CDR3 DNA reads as TGCGCCAGCAGCTCTAAGGGGTGGGCAACTAATGAAAAACTGTTTTTT.

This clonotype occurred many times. Here the CDR3 DNA reads TGTGCCAGCAAACTCGGGACGGGGTATTATCACGAGCAGTACTTC. Translated, it gives CASKLGTGYYHEQYF. The V call is TRBV12-3 or TRBV12-4, the J call TRBJ2-7; the D call may be TRBD1 or TRBD2 (5 bases each). This CDR3 is built from 15 residues. V was clipped by 7 bases and J by 5 bases, with 21 bases between them.

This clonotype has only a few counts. The CDR3 is CASSPSGLHTDTQYF. CDR3 sequence (DNA): TGTGCCAGCAGTCCGAGTGGACTCCACACAGATACGCAGTATTTT. The rearrangement links TRBV3-1 to TRBJ2-3, with D possibly matching TRBD2 (5 bases). Between the trimmed V and J ends, which lost 6 bases and 2 bases, there was a span of 15 bases. The CDR3 consists of 15 residues. Per the germline V gene, CDR1 is LGHDT and CDR2 is YNNKEL (reference sequence).

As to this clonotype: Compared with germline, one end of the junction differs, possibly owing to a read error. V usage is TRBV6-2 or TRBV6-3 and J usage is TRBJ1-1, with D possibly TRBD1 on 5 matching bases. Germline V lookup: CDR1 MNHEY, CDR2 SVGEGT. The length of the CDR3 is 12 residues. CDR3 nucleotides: TGTGCCAGCAAGGAGGGGTTGACTGGAGCTTTCTTT. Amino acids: CASKEGLTGAFF.

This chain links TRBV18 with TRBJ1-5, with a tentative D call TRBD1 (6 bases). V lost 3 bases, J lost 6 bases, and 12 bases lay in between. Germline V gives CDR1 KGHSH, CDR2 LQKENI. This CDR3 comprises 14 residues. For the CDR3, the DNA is TGTGCCAGCTCACCTTCAGGGGAAGGTCAGCCCCAGCATTTT. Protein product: CASSPSGEGQPQHF.

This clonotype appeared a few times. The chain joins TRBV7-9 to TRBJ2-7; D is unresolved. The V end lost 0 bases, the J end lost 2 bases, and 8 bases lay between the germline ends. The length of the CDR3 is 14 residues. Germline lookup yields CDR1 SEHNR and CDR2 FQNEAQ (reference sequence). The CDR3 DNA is TGTGCCAGCAGCTTAGCGACCGATACCTACGAGCAGTACTTC. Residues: CASSLATDTYEQYF.

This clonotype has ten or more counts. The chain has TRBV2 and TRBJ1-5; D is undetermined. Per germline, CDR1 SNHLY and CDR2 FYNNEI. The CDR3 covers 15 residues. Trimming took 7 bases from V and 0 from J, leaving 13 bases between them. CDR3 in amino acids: CASKAGIYSNQPQHF. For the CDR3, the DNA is TGTGCCAGCAAGGCCGGTATCTATAGCAATCAGCCCCAGCATTTT.

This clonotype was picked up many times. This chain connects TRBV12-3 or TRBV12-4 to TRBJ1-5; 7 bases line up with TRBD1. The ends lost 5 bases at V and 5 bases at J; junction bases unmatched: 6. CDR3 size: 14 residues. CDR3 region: CASSNDRVYQPQHF. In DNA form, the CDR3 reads TGTGCCAGCAGTAACGACAGGGTTTATCAGCCCCAGCATTTT.

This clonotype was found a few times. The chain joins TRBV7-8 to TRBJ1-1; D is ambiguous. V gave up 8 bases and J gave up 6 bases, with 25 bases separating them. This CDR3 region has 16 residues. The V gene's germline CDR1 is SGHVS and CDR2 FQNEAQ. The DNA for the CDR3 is TGTGCCAGCTCTTTTCTCATCAGCGTACGGTTGTCTGAAGCTTTCTTT. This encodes CASSFLISVRLSEAFF.

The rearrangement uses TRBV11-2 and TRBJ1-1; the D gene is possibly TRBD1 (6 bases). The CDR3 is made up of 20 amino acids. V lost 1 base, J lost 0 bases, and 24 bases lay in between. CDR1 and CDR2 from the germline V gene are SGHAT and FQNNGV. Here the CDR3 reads CASSLVRLRGGRLMNTEAFF. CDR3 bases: TGTGCCAGCAGCTTAGTACGTCTTAGAGGGGGGCGACTCATGAACACTGAAGCTTTCTTT.

This chain's CDR3 is CAWSRDRGIGYTF. Written as DNA, the CDR3 is TGTGCCTGGAGCAGGGACAGGGGGATCGGCTACACCTTC. V is TRBV30 and J is TRBJ1-2; 11 bases agree with TRBD1. The V and J ends lost 3 bases and 8 bases, in that order; junction bases with no gene match: 5. CDR1 is GTSNPN, CDR2 SVGIG, per germline (reference sequence). The CDR3 is 13 residues long.

In DNA, the CDR3 is TGTGCCAGCAGCCGATGGATGACACAGGGTGAGAATTCACCCCTCCACTTT. Its protein is CASSRWMTQGENSPLHF. The chain uses TRBV6-1 and TRBJ1-6; D possibly corresponds to TRBD1 (6 bases). There are 17 residues in the CDR3. V dropped 6 bases and J dropped 7 bases, with 22 bases sitting between them. CDR1 is MNHNS, CDR2 SASEGT, per germline.

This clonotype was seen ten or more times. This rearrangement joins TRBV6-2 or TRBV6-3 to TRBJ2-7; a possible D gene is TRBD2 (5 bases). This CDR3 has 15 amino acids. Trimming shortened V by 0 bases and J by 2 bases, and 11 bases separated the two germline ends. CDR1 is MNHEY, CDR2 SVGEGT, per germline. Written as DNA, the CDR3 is TGTGCCAGCAGTTACTCGAGGGTTGGGACCTACGAGCAGTACTTC. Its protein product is CASSYSRVGTYEQYF.

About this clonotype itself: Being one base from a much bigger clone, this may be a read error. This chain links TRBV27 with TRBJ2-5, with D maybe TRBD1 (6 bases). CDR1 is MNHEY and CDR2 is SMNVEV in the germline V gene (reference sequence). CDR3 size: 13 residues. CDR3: CAGSMDSQETQYF. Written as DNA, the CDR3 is TGTGCCGGCAGTATGGACAGTCAAGAGACCCAGTACTTC.

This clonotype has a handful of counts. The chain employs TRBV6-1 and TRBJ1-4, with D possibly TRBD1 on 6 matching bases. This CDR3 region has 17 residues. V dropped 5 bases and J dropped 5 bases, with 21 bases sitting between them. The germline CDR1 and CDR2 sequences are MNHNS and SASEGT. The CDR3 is CASSTYPRGGANEKLFF. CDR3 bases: TGTGCCAGCAGTACCTACCCCCGCGGGGGCGCCAATGAAAAACTGTTTTTT.

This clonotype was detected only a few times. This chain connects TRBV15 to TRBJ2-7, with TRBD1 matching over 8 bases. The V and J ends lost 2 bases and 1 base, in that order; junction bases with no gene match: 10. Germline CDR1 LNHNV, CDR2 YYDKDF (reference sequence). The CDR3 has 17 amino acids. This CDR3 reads CATSRTHQGDRSYEQYF. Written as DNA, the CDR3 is TGTGCCACCAGCAGAACGCACCAGGGGGACAGGTCCTACGAGCAGTACTTC.

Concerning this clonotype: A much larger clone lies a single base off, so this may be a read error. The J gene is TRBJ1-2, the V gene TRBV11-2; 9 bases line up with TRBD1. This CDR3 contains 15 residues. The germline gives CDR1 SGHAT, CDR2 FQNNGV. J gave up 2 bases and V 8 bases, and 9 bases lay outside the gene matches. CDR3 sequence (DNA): TGTGCCAGCGGCAACTACAGGGGGCGCAACTATGGCTACACCTTC. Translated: CASGNYRGRNYGYTF. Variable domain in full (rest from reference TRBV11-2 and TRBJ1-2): EAGVAQSPRYKIIEKRQSVAFWCNPISGHATLYWYQQILGQGPKLLIQFQNNGVVDDSQLPKDRFSAERLKGVDSTLKIQPAKLEDSAVYLCASGNYRGRNYGYTFGSGTRLTVV.

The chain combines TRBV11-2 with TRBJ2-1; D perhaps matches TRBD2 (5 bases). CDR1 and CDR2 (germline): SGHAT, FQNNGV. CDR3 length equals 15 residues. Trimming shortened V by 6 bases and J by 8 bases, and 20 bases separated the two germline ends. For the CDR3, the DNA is TGTGCCAGCAGGGCCATCCGGGGTAAGAGCGATGAGCAGTTCTTC. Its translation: CASRAIRGKSDEQFF.

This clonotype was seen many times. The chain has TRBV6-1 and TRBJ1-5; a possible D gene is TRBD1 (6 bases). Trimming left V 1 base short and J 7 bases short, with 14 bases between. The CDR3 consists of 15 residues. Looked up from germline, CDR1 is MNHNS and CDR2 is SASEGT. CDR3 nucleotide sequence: TGTGCCAGCAGTGAAGGGGGCAGGGGAGACCAGCCCCAGCATTTT. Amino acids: CASSEGGRGDQPQHF.

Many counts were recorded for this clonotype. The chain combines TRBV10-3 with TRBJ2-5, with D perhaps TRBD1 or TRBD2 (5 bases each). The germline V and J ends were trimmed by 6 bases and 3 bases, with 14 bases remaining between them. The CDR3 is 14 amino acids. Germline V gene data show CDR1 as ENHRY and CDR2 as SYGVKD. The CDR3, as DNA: TGTGCCATCAGCGGGGACCTAGGGGAAGAGACCCAGTACTTC. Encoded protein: CAISGDLGEETQYF.

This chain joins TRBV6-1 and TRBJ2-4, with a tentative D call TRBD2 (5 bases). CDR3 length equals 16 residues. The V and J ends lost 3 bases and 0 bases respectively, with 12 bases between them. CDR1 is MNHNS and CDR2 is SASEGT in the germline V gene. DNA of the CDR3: TGTGCCAGCAGTGAGCGGGCAGACCTAGCCAAAAACATTCAGTACTTC. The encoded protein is CASSERADLAKNIQYF.

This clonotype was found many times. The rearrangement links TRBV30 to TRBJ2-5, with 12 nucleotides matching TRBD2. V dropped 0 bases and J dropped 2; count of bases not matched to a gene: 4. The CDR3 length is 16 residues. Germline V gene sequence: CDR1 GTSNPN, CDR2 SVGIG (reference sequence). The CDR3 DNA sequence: TGTGCCTGGAGTGTACGGGGACTAGCGGGTCAAGAGACCCAGTACTTC. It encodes CAWSVRGLAGQETQYF.